Listed here are 17 T cell receptor beta chains from one sample, sequenced in a study of molecular identifiers for immune sequencing clone quantification. TCRdb ran MiXCR on the PCR reads and lists one entry per CDR3 protein. The top ten clones hold 0.75% to 0.8% of a sample with some 580,000 distinct CDR3 sequences, 25% of them seen once. Sequencing input: naive CD8+ T cells from blood, with Jurkat cell RNA spiked in. The sample's subset: FACS-sorted CD8+CD4-CCR7+CD45RA+ naive T cells. The origin of the receptors is a human donor in good health. Some libraries in this study had Jurkat cell RNA spiked in.

This clonotype was counted at least ten times. The J gene is TRBJ2-3, the V gene TRBV4-3; 7 bases fit TRBD2. The CDR3 covers 16 residues. Germline loops: CDR1 LGHNA, CDR2 YSLEER. V was clipped by 0 bases and J by 6 bases; unmatched bases: 9. The CDR3 DNA follows: TGCGCCAGCAGCCAAGATCTTAGGACTAGTCCCGATACGCAGTATTTT. Its protein product is CASSQDLRTSPDTQYF.

The genes are TRBV2 and TRBJ2-3, with a possible D match to TRBD2 (7 bases). CDR3 size: 15 residues. V lost 2 bases and J lost 3, with 12 bases in between. Germline V CDR1 and CDR2: SNHLY, FYNNEI. The CDR3 here is CASSEIGGQTDTQYF. The CDR3 DNA sequence: TGTGCCAGCAGTGAAATCGGGGGGCAAACAGATACGCAGTATTTT.

This clonotype was seen ten or more times. The chain combines TRBV4-3 with TRBJ1-4; 8 bases agree with TRBD1. The CDR3 is made up of 15 amino acids. J was trimmed by 8 bases and V by 0 bases; bases with no gene match: 5. Looked up from germline, CDR1 is LGHNA and CDR2 is YSLEER. CDR3 DNA: TGCGCCAGCAGCCAAGAATGGCAGGGGGCCGAAAAACTGTTTTTT. Translated: CASSQEWQGAEKLFF.

With regard to this clonotype: A read error may account for a junction end that differs from germline. The chain employs TRBV7-9 and TRBJ2-7; 8 nucleotides line up with TRBD1. Looked up from germline, CDR1 is SEHNR and CDR2 is FQNEAQ (reference sequence). The CDR3 contains 13 residues. CDR3 coding DNA: TGTGCCAGCAGCCCCCTCGGGACAGGCCCAATGCACTTC. Its translation: CASSPLGTGPMHF.

V gene TRBV7-2 combines with J gene TRBJ2-7; D may be TRBD2 (5 bases). Germline V gene sequence: CDR1 SGHTA, CDR2 FQGNSA. Trimming stripped 5 bases from V and 6 bases from J, with 11 bases between. The CDR3 sequence is 12 residues long. CDR3 in DNA: TGTGCCAGCAGCCAACTAGTCCCCGAGCAGTACTTC. It translates to CASSQLVPEQYF.

This clonotype was recorded many times. The J gene is TRBJ1-5, the V gene TRBV7-8; a possible D gene is TRBD1 (5 bases). CDR3 length: 15 amino acids. V shed 1 base and J shed 2 bases, with 9 bases lying between them. From germline, CDR1 is SGHVS and CDR2 FQNEAQ. CDR3 DNA sequence: TGTGCCAGCAGCTTAGAAGGGACGGGCAATCAGCCCCAGCATTTT. Translated, it gives CASSLEGTGNQPQHF.

This clonotype came up a few times. This chain links TRBV30 with TRBJ1-1, with 7 bases matching TRBD1. Germline trimming cut 2 bases from V and 11 bases from J; bases unmatched to any gene: 8. Germline lookup yields CDR1 GTSNPN and CDR2 SVGIG (reference sequence). CDR3 length: 12 amino acids. CDR3 bases: TGTGCCTGGAGTCATACGGGACAGTGGGCTTTCTTT. It codes for CAWSHTGQWAFF.

About this clonotype itself: A read error is possible here, since a much larger clone lies one base away. The rearrangement links TRBV7-8 to TRBJ2-7; D may be TRBD1 (6 bases). Trimming pared 3 bases from V and 3 bases from J, leaving 21 bases between. The CDR3 loop spans 17 amino acids. CDR1 and CDR2 (germline): SGHVS, FQNEAQ. DNA of the CDR3: TGTGCCAGCAGCTTTGGCCCCACGACAGGTCTAAGCTACGAGCAGTACTTC. This sequence encodes CASSFGPTTGLSYEQYF.

The chain is built from TRBV24-1 and TRBJ2-1, with a possible D match to TRBD1 (6 bases). Germline V gives CDR1 KGHDR, CDR2 SFDVKD. The CDR3 has 12 residues. The V and J ends lost 6 bases and 9 bases respectively, with 11 bases between them. In nucleotides, the CDR3 is TGTGCCACCAGTCCAGGGGCCTTTGAGCAGTTCTTC. It is translated as CATSPGAFEQFF.

This chain uses TRBV4-2 with TRBJ2-7; D not resolved. The length of the CDR3 is 15 residues. Germline CDR1 is LGHNA and CDR2 is YNFKEQ. The germline V and J ends were trimmed by 2 bases and 1 base, with 12 bases remaining between them. CDR3 sequence reads: CASSQTDGKSYEQYF. CDR3 DNA: TGTGCCAGCAGCCAAACAGACGGCAAATCCTACGAGCAGTACTTC.

This rearrangement joins TRBV24-1 to TRBJ2-1; no clear D. CDR1 and CDR2 from the germline V gene are KGHDR and SFDVKD. The ends were cut back, 2 bases at V and 9 bases at J, with 7 bases in the middle. This CDR3 contains 12 residues. CDR3 nucleotides: TGTGCCACCAGTGATTCGGGCCTTGAGCAGTTCTTC. Protein: CATSDSGLEQFF.

The V and J genes are TRBV5-3 and TRBJ2-7; D gene unclear. TRBV5-3 has ORF status, its function being uncertain. V was trimmed by 8 bases and J by 5 bases, leaving 20 bases between them. The CDR3 is 14 amino acids. The CDR3 DNA reads TGTGCCAGCAGCCCGGAATGGCCGCGCCACGAGCAGTACTTC. Translated, it gives CASSPEWPRHEQYF.

This clonotype was seen a handful of times. V and J are TRBV6-1 and TRBJ2-3, with D possibly being TRBD1 or TRBD2 (5 bases each). The germline V and J ends were trimmed by 6 bases and 4 bases, with 20 bases remaining between them. The CDR3 spans 16 residues. Germline assignment: CDR1 MNHNS and CDR2 SASEGT. The CDR3 nucleotides are TGTGCCAGCAGGAGGGACCTTGTGGTTTATCCAGATACGCAGTATTTT. Residues: CASRRDLVVYPDTQYF.

Comment on this clonotype: The junction departs from germline at one end; a sequencing error may be responsible. The chain employs TRBV4-3 and TRBJ2-5; TRBD2 agrees at 7 bases. Germline V lookup: CDR1 LGHNA, CDR2 YSLEER. This CDR3 has 18 residues. CDR3 nucleotide sequence: TGCGCCAGCGGCCAAGATAGAATCGTAGGCGGGAGTGGTGAGACCCAGTACTTC. Its protein is CASGQDRIVGGSGETQYF.

Points on this clonotype: A much more abundant neighbour one base away suggests this may be a read error. V is TRBV7-9 and J is TRBJ1-3; no clear D. Germline V lookup: CDR1 SEHNR, CDR2 FQNEAQ (reference sequence). The CDR3 extends over 15 amino acids. The CDR3 nucleotides are TGTGCCAACAGCGACGGACTTTACTCTGGAAACACCATATATTTT. This sequence encodes CANSDGLYSGNTIYF.

The V gene is TRBV2, the J gene TRBJ2-3; no clear D. CDR3 size: 15 residues. Trimming left V 5 bases short and J 5 bases short, with 17 bases between. Germline assignment: CDR1 SNHLY and CDR2 FYNNEI. The DNA for the CDR3 is TGTGCCAGCAGTCCCCAGATGGGATGGGAAGATACGCAGTATTTT. Encoded protein: CASSPQMGWEDTQYF.

This chain uses TRBV3-1 with TRBJ1-2, with D hard to call. CDR1 is LGHDT and CDR2 is YNNKEL in the germline V gene (reference sequence). With 1 base removed from V and 4 bases from J, the gap between germline ends came to 19 bases. The CDR3 contains 17 residues. CDR3: CASSQVSYDVTSYGYTF. In nucleotides, the CDR3 is TGTGCCAGCAGCCAAGTTTCTTACGATGTGACGAGCTATGGCTACACCTTC.